This TCR beta chain was sequenced for a study of cytotoxic CD8 clonotypes in ibrutinib-treated CLL. Study context: The group held more than 10 relapsed/refractory and around 15 treatment-naive patients, with under 18 IGHV unmutated. Study-wide results and limits: The study found baseline clonality above age-matched healthy donors, tracking circulating CD8+ T-cell counts.

This clone was seen just once. What it binds is unknown. Clones were read by immunoSEQ multiplex PCR, and TCRdb kept only the in-frame ones, dropping some. The repertoire holds 270,000 or so clones, more than 70% seen once, with about 6% in the top ten. The V and J ends lost 1 base and 0 bases respectively, with 10 bases between them. Per the germline V gene, CDR1 is SQVTM and CDR2 is ANQGSEA. This CDR3 contains 15 residues. The sequenced sample was PBMCs, obtained at disease progression, from a patient treated with ibrutinib. This TCR derives from a human donor with chronic lymphocytic leukemia. This chain joins TRBV29-1 and TRBJ1-5; possible D gene TRBD1, 5 bases. Here the CDR3 reads CSVEGTRYSNQPQHF. The CDR3 DNA follows: TGCAGCGTTGAAGGGACAAGGTATAGCAATCAGCCCCAGCATTTT.